This TCR beta chain was recovered during a study of blood T cells in healthy people across ages. Study information: There was about one barcoded beta molecule captured by template switching per two T cells. General study results and limits: Strong correlation was found linking TCR beta diversity to naive T cell percentage.

CDR3 length: 15 amino acids. Trimming at V came to 6 bases and at J to 4 bases, leaving 11 bases not matched to a gene. This clonotype was recorded a few times. As yet, its antigen is unknown. For the second PCR, which ran for roughly 7 to 11 cycles, a sample-barcoded 5' primer and a J-beta primer mix were used. The template-switch adaptor, which had 12 random nucleotides, put a tag on each cDNA molecule. Every individual sample yielded 2.5 million or more paired-end reads (each containing CDR3). In TCRdb, the 5' RACE reads were re-called with MiXCR into one record per CDR3 protein. The repertoire has almost 1 million distinct CDR3 sequences, about 53% of them found once; the top ten carry over 20%.

J is TRBJ1-1 and V is TRBV12-3 or TRBV12-4, with 7 bases identical to TRBD1. Specimen: blood. The receptor's source is a woman aged 55-75 years in good health. The CDR3 is CASSRWLAGGTEAFF. CDR3 nucleotides: TGTGCCAGCAGCCGATGGTTGGCAGGGGGCACTGAAGCTTTCTTT.